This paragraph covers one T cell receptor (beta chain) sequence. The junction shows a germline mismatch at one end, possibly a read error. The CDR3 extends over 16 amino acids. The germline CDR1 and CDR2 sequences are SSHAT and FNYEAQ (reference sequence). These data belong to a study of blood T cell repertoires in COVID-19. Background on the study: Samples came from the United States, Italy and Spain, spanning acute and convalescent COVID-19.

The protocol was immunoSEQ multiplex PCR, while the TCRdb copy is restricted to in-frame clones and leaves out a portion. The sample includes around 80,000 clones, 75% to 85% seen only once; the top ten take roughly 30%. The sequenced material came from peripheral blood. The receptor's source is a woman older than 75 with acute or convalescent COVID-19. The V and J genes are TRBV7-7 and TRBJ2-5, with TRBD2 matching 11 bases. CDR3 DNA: TGTGCTAGCAGCTTACTAGCGGGAGAATTGCTAGAGACCCAGTACTTC. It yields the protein CASSLLAGELLETQYF.